The T cell receptor beta chain described here comes from a study of T cell repertoires in cytomegalovirus infection. For the study at large: TCR beta signatures that were public indicated CMV infection and matching HLA type.

Per germline, CDR1 SGHTA and CDR2 FQGNSA. Losses at the gene ends were 4 bases for V and 0 bases for J; bases not matched to a gene: 4. The CDR3 spans 15 residues. General observations from the study: Summed frequency of public TCR beta families distinguished CMV carriers with the relevant HLA. Clonotype analysis showed dominance of the ex vivo response by HLA-C-restricted CMV-specific TCR beta clonotypes.

Via MiXCR, TCRdb re-called the reads, giving one row per CDR3 protein. The sample holds about 310,000 distinct CDR3 sequences; about 17% are singletons and the top ten take more than 10%. This clonotype was seen at least ten times. Its matching antigen is unknown. This TCR derives from a human donor in good health (CMV status not recorded). Some clones in this sample may be carry-over from other donors' samples. The chain combines TRBV7-2 with TRBJ2-7; TRBD2 matches at 9 bases. Sequencing was done on a sample of PBMCs. DNA for the CDR3: TGTGCCAGCAGCTCCCCGCGGGGGGGCTCCTACGAGCAGTACTTC. Translated, it gives CASSSPRGGSYEQYF.